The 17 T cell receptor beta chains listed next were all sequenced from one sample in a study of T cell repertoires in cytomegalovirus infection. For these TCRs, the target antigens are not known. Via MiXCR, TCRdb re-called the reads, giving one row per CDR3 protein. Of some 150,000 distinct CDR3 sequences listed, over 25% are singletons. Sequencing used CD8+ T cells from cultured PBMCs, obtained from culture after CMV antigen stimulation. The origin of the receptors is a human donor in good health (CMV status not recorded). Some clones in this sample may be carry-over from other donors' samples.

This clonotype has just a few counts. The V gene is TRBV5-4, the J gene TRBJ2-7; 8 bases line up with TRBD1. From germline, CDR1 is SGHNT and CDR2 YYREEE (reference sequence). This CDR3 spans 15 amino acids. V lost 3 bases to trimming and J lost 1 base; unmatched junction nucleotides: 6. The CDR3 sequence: CASSWGRQGSYEQYF. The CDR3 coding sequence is TGTGCCAGCAGCTGGGGGCGACAGGGGTCCTACGAGCAGTACTTC.

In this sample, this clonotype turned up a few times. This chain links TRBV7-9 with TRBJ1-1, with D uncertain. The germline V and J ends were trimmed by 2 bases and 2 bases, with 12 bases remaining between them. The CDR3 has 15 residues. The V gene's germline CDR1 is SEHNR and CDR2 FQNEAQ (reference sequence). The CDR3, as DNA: TGTGCCAGCAGCTTACTGCACGGGATCAACACTGAAGCTTTCTTT. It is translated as CASSLLHGINTEAFF. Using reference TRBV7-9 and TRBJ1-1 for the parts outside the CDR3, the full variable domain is DTGVSQNPRHKITKRGQNVTFRCDPISEHNRLYWYRQTLGQGPEFLTYFQNEAQLEKSRLLSDRFSAERPKGSFSTLEIQRTEQGDSAMYLCASSLLHGINTEAFFGQGTRLTVV.

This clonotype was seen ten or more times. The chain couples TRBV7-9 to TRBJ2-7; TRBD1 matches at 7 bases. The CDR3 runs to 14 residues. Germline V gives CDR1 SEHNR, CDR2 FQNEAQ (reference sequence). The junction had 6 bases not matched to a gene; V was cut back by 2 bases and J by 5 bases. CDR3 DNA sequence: TGTGCCAGCAGCTTAAATACAGGGGAAAACGAGCAGTACTTC. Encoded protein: CASSLNTGENEQYF. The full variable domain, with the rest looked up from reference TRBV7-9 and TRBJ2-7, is DTGVSQNPRHKITKRGQNVTFRCDPISEHNRLYWYRQTLGQGPEFLTYFQNEAQLEKSRLLSDRFSAERPKGSFSTLEIQRTEQGDSAMYLCASSLNTGENEQYFGPGTRLTVT.

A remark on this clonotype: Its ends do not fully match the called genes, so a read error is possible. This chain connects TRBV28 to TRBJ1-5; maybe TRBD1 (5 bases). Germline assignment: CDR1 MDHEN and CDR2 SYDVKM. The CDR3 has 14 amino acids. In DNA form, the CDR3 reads TGTGTCAGCAAACCGGGACTTAAGGGCCAGCCCCAGCATTTT. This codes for CVSKPGLKGQPQHF.

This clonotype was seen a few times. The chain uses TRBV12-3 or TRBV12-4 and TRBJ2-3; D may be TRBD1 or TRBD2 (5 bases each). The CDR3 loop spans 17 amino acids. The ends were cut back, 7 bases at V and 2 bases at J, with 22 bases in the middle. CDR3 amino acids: CASNPGRGEDYTDTQYF. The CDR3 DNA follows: TGTGCCAGCAACCCTGGAAGGGGAGAAGATTACACAGATACGCAGTATTTT.

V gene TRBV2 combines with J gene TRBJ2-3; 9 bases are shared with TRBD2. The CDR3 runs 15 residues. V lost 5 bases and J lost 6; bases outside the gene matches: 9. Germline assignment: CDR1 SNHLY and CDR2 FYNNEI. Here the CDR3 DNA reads TGTGCCAGCAGTTTGGGGCGGGGGGGCCCTGATACGCAGTATTTT. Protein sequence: CASSLGRGGPDTQYF.

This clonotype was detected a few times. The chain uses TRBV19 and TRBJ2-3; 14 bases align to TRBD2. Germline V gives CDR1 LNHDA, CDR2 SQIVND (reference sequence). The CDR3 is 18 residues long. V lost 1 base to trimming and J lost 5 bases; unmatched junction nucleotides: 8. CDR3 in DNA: TGTGCCAGTAGTATAGTAGGACTAGCGGGGGGACCGGGAGATACGCAGTATTTT. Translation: CASSIVGLAGGPGDTQYF.

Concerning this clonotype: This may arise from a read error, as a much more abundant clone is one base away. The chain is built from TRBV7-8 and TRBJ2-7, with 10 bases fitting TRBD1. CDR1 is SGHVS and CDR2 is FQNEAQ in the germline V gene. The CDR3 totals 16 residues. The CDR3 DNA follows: TGTGCCGGCAGCTTAGGCCCGGGGGGACAGGGGAAGGAGCAGTACTTC. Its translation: CAGSLGPGGQGKEQYF.

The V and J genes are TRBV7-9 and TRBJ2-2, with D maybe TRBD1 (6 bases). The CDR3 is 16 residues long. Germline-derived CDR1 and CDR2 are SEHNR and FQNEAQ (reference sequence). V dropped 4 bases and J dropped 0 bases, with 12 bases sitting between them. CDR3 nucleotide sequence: TGTGCCAGCAGCTCAAGACAGGAGTCGAACACCGGGGAGCTGTTTTTT. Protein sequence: CASSSRQESNTGELFF.

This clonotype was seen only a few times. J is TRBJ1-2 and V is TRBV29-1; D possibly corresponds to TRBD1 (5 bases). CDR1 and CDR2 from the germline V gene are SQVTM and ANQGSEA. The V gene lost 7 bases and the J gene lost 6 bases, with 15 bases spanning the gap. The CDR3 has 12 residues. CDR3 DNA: TGCAGCGGTGAGGGGCAGGATAATGGCTACACCTTC. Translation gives CSGEGQDNGYTF.

CDR3 sequence reads: CASSEVETETYEQYF. The CDR3, as DNA: TGTGCCAGCAGTGAAGTGGAGACAGAAACCTACGAGCAGTACTTC. The chain has TRBV6-1 and TRBJ2-7; D perhaps matches TRBD1 (5 bases). The CDR3 totals 15 residues. Trimming left V 1 base short and J 2 bases short, with 12 bases between. The germline V gene has CDR1 MNHNS and CDR2 SASEGT.

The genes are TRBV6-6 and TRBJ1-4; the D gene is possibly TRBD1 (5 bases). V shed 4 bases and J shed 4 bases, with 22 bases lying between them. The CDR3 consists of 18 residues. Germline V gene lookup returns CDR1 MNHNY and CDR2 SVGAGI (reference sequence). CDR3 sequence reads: CASSSKAIPGTINEKLFF. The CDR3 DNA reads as TGTGCCAGCAGTTCCAAAGCAATACCAGGGACCATTAATGAAAAACTGTTTTTT.

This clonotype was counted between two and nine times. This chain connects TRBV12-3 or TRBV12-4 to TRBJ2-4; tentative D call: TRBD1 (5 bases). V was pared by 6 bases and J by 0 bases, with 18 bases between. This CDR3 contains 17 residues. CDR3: CASSPPATVLAKNIQYF. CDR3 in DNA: TGTGCCAGCAGCCCCCCCGCGACAGTGTTAGCCAAAAACATTCAGTACTTC.

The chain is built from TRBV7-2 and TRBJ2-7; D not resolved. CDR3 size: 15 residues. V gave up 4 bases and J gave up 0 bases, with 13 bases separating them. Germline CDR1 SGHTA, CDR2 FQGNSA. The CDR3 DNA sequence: TGTGCCAGCAGCTCCACGATTGGTAGCTCCTACGAGCAGTACTTC. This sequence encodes CASSSTIGSSYEQYF.

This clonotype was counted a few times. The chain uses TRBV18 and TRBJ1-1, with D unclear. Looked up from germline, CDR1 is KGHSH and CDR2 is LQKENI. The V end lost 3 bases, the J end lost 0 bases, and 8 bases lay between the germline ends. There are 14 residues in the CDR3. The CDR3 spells CASSPVRLNTEAFF. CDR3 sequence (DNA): TGTGCCAGCTCACCTGTCCGCCTGAACACTGAAGCTTTCTTT. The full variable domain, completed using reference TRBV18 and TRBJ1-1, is NAGVMQNPRHLVRRRGQEARLRCSPMKGHSHVYWYRQLPEEGLKFMVYLQKENIIDESGMPKERFSAEFPKEGPSILRIQQVVRGDSAAYFCASSPVRLNTEAFFGQGTRLTVV.

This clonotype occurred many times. CDR3 residues: CASSRGTAQETQYF. The CDR3 DNA follows: TGCGCCAGCAGCCGAGGGACAGCCCAAGAGACCCAGTACTTC. The chain joins TRBV4-1 to TRBJ2-5; 7 bases agree with TRBD1. V dropped 4 bases and J dropped 1; count of bases not matched to a gene: 3. The CDR3 has 14 residues. CDR1 is MGHRA and CDR2 is YSYEKL in the germline V gene.

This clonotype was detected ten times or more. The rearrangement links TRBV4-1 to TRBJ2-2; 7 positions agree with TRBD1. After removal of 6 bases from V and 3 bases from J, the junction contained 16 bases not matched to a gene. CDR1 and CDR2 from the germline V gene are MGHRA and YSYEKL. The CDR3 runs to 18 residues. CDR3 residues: CASSPREQGPTDTGELFF. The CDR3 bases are TGCGCCAGCAGTCCTCGGGAACAGGGGCCTACGGACACCGGGGAGCTGTTTTTT.